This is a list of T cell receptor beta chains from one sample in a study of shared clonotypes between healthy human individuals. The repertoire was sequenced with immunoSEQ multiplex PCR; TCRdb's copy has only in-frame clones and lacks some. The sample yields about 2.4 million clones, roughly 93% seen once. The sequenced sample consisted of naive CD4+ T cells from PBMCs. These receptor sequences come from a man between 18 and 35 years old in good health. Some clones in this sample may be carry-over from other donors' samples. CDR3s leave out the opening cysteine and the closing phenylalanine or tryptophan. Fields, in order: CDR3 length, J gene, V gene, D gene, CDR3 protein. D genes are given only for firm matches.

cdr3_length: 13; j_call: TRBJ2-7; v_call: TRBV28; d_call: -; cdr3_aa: ASSFPGTGSYEQY
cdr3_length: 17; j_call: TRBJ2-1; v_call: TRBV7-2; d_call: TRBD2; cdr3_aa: ASSDSRFGTKIKGYEQF
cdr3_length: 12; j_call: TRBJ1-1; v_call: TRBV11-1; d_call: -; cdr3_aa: ASSTGTPNTEAF
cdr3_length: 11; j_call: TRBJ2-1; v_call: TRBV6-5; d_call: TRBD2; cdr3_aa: ASSYAGTSAWF
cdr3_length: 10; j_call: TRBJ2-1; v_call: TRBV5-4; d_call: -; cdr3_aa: ASRRDYNEQF
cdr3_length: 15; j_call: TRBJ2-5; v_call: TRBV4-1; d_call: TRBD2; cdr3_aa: ASSPSGLAGAPETQY
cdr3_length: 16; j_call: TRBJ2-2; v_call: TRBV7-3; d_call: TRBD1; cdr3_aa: ASSQTVNRGVSTGELF
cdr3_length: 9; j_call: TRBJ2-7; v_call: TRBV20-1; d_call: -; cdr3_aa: SVALAAEQY
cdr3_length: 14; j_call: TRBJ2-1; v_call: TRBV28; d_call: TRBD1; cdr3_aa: ASSFSGTGRYNEQF
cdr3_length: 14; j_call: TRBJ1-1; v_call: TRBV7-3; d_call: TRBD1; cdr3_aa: ASSSLIMDRGTEAF
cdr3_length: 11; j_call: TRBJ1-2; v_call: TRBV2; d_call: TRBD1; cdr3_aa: ASNPGQRAGYT
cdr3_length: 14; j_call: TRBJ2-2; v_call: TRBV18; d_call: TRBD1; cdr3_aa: ASSPSLQGVTGELF
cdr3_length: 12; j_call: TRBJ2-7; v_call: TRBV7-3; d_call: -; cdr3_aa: ASSLTRGAYEQY
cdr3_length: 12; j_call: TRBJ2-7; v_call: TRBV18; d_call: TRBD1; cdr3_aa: ASSLQGDSYEQY
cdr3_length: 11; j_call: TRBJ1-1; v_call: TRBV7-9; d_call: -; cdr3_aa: ASSNPGPGVAF
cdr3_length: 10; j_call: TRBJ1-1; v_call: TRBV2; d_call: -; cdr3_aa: ASRGSTAEAF
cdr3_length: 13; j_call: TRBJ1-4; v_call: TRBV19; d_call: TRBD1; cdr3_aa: ASSLYRGRDEKLF
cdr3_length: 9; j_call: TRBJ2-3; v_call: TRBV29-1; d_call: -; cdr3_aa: SAGRVDTQY
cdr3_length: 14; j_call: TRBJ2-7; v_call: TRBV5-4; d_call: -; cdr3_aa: ASSLGARRNGGEQY
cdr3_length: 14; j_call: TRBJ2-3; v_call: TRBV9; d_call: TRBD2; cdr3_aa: ASSLRSGSNTDTQY
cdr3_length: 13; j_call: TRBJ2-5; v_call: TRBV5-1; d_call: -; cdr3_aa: ASSTGQGEQETQY
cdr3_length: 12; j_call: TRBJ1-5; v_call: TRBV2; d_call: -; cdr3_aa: ASSGWERNQPQH
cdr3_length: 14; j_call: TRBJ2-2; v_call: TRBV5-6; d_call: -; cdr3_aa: ASSASNWGETGELF
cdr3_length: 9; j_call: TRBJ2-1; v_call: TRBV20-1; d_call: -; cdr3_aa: SASWDNEQF
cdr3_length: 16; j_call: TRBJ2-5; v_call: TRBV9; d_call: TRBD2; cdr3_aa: ASSVGGGRAEIVETQY
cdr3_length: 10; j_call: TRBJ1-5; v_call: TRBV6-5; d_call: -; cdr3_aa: ASSTLAGPQH
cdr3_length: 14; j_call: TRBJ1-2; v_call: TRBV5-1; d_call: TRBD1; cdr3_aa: ASRFRQGRPNYGYT
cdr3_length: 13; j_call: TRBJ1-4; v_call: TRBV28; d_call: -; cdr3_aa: ASSSSPGANEKLF
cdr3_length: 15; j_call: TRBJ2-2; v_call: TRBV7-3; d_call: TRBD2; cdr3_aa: ASSLTPREGNTGELF